By its share, the clone carrying this TCR beta chain is large. The antigen remains unidentified. Oncomine TCR Beta short-read sequencing was applied to DNA from cultured CD4+ T cells. TCRdb processed the PCR reads anew with MiXCR; each CDR3 protein has one entry. The top ten hold about a sixth of the sample, which has 8,100 or so distinct CDR3 sequences, approximately 55% seen once. The sample belongs to a study of vaccination and CD4 T cells after COVID-19. As to treatment: roughly ten-day PBMC culture with coronavirus spike peptide pools or control peptides (ViraFEST assay). During the years 2011-2018, before the COVID-19 pandemic, the unexposed donor's CD4+ T cells were collected. The germline V gene has CDR1 MNHEY and CDR2 SVGEGT. V was clipped by 6 bases and J by 2 bases; unmatched bases: 9. This CDR3 contains 15 residues.

The chain combines TRBV6-2 or TRBV6-3 with TRBJ1-1, with 7 bases matching TRBD1. The receptor was isolated from a human donor in good health. Sequencing was done on a sample of CD4+ T cells from blood, cultured in vitro. As DNA, the CDR3 is TGTGCCAGCAGAGCCTACGGGACAGCAAACACTGAAGCTTTCTTT. It is translated as CASRAYGTANTEAFF.